This T cell receptor beta chain came from a study of OX40 agonist ivuxolimab in advanced cancers. The CDR3 is made up of 17 amino acids. Germline-derived CDR1 and CDR2 are WSHSY and SAAADI. With V trimmed by 0 bases and J by 8 bases, 10 bases remained unmatched. Some clones are missing from TCRdb's copy, which holds only in-frame ones; the method was immunoSEQ multiplex PCR. Of tens of thousands of clones in the sample, just over 90% were seen once. The sequence came from an adult with an advanced solid tumor such as melanoma, head and neck, liver or kidney cancer. The sequences come from CD4+ or CD8+ T cells sorted from blood, collected in a trial of the OX40 agonist ivuxolimab. V and J are TRBV10-2 and TRBJ2-1, with 10 bases matching TRBD2. CDR3 in amino acids: CASSESSGTSVSDEQFF. In DNA, the CDR3 is TGCGCCAGCAGTGAGTCTTCCGGGACTAGCGTTAGCGATGAGCAGTTCTTC.